A single sample gave rise to the 28 T cell receptor beta chains below, sequenced in a study of cytomegalovirus exposure and HLA in healthy donors. PCR employed 60 Vbeta and 13 Jbeta primers. Generated by immunoSEQ multiplex PCR, the TCRdb table keeps only in-frame clones and is missing some. The sample consists of about 190,000 clones, around 78% of them appearing once. The sequenced material came from PBMCs. These receptor sequences come from a woman in her 30s in good health and CMV-seropositive.

The count of this clone is one. The genes are TRBV7-2 and TRBJ2-1; D is unresolved. Germline CDR1 SGHTA, CDR2 FQGNSA. Trimming removed 0 bases at V and 1 base at J, with 7 bases between. The CDR3 is made up of 15 amino acids. As DNA, the CDR3 is TGTGCCAGCAGCTTAGCACTAAGGTCCTACAATGAGCAGTTCTTC. Protein product: CASSLALRSYNEQFF. The full variable domain, its missing parts supplied by reference TRBV7-2 and TRBJ2-1, is GAGVSQSPSNKVTEKGKDVELRCDPISGHTALYWYRQSLGQGLEFLIYFQGNSAPDKSGLPSDRFSAERTGGSVSTLTIQRTQQEDSAVYLCASSLALRSYNEQFFGPGTRLTVL.

The chain recombines TRBV4-1 with TRBJ2-5, with 10 bases fitting TRBD2. Germline values: CDR1 MGHRA, CDR2 YSYEKL. The CDR3 is 16 residues long. V was pared by 4 bases and J by 2 bases, with 7 bases of the junction left unmatched. This chain's CDR3 is CASSPPRTSGQETQYF. The CDR3 region has the DNA TGCGCCAGCAGCCCCCCCCGGACTAGCGGACAAGAGACCCAGTACTTC.

This clone was seen only a few times. The chain couples TRBV11-2 to TRBJ2-7; no clear D gene. CDR3 size: 17 residues. Germline CDR1 and CDR2: SGHAT and FQNNGV. V shed 1 base and J shed 3 bases, with 19 bases lying between them. This CDR3 reads CASSLGRSSISLYEQYF. CDR3 in DNA: TGTGCCAGCAGCTTAGGAAGGAGCTCCATAAGCCTCTACGAGCAGTACTTC.

The V and J genes are TRBV13 and TRBJ2-7; 8 nucleotides line up with TRBD2. The CDR3 contains 14 residues. Germline assignment: CDR1 PRHDT and CDR2 FYEKMQ (reference sequence). J lost 3 bases, V lost 5 bases, and 6 bases had no gene match. CDR3 sequence (DNA): TGTGCCAGCAGCATCCGGACTAGCTTCTACGAGCAGTACTTC. The encoded protein is CASSIRTSFYEQYF. Using reference TRBV13 and TRBJ2-7 for the parts outside the CDR3, the full variable domain is AAGVIQSPRHLIKEKRETATLKCYPIPRHDTVYWYQQGPGQDPQFLISFYEKMQSDKGSIPDRFSAQQFSDYHSELNMSSLELGDSALYFCASSIRTSFYEQYFGPGTRLTVT.

This chain uses TRBV27 with TRBJ2-7; a possible D gene is TRBD1 (6 bases). The CDR3 extends over 15 amino acids. The germline gives CDR1 MNHEY, CDR2 SMNVEV (reference sequence). With 4 bases removed from V and 1 base from J, the gap between germline ends came to 14 bases. The CDR3 loop reads CASSSPNRVSYEQYF. The CDR3 region has the DNA TGTGCCAGCAGTTCCCCGAACAGGGTGTCCTACGAGCAGTACTTC.

This clone has a handful of counts. The V gene is TRBV7-6, the J gene TRBJ1-5, with 7 bases aligning to TRBD1. J was trimmed by 7 bases and V by 0 bases; bases with no gene match: 3. Germline V CDR1 and CDR2: SGHVS, FNYEAQ. The CDR3 runs to 14 residues. CDR3 region: CASSLAGTAQPQHF. The CDR3 coding sequence is TGTGCCAGCAGCTTAGCTGGGACAGCCCAGCCCCAGCATTTT.

A few counts support this clone. The junction and the germline gene differ at one end; a read error may be behind it. The chain links TRBV5-8 to TRBJ2-1, with D perhaps matching TRBD1 (6 bases). Per the germline V gene, CDR1 is SGHTS and CDR2 is YDEGEE. The length of the CDR3 is 12 residues. The CDR3 reads CARGKLRTVKVF. As DNA, the CDR3 is TGTGCCAGAGGGAAACTAAGGACAGTTAAGGTCTTC.

A few counts support this clone. The chain joins TRBV4-2 to TRBJ1-4; D possibly corresponds to TRBD1 (5 bases). Trimming removed 10 bases from V and 3 bases from J, with 9 bases in between. Per germline, CDR1 LGHNA and CDR2 YNFKEQ. The CDR3 loop spans 12 amino acids. The CDR3 DNA reads as TGTGCCACCCGGGGGGCTAATGAAAAACTGTTTTTT. It yields the protein CATRGANEKLFF.

This chain connects TRBV19 to TRBJ2-7, with 13 bases lining up with TRBD2. J lost 2 bases, V lost 9 bases, and 7 bases had no gene match. Germline V gene sequence: CDR1 LNHDA, CDR2 SQIVND (reference sequence). The CDR3 is made up of 15 amino acids. The CDR3 nucleotides read TGTGCCAGCGGACTAGCGGGAGACAAGGCCTACGAGCAGTACTTC. The encoded protein is CASGLAGDKAYEQYF.

A few counts support this clone. Its ends do not fully match the called genes, so a read error is possible. The V gene is TRBV7-9, the J gene TRBJ2-1; TRBD2 aligns across 13 bases. This CDR3 comprises 18 residues. Germline loops: CDR1 SEHNR, CDR2 FQNEAQ (reference sequence). CDR3: CSSSSTKLAGGLYNEQFF. The CDR3 DNA is TGTTCCAGCAGTTCAACGAAACTAGCGGGAGGGCTATACAATGAGCAGTTCTTC.

This clone has a handful of counts. This sequence joins TRBV5-1 and TRBJ2-5; weak D call: TRBD1 (6 bases). This CDR3 contains 14 residues. The germline V gene encodes CDR1 SGHRS and CDR2 YFSETQ. V shed 3 bases and J shed 5 bases, with 14 bases lying between them. The CDR3 bases are TGCGCCAGCAGCTCGAAACCAGGGGCGGAGACCCAGTACTTC. Translated: CASSSKPGAETQYF.

CDR3 bases: TGTGCCAGCAGCCCGGTTTTAGCGGGGGGGCCCGCCGGGGAGCTGTTTTTT. Translated, it gives CASSPVLAGGPAGELFF. V and J are TRBV7-9 and TRBJ2-2; 11 bases match TRBD2. The CDR3 covers 17 residues. Germline CDR1 SEHNR, CDR2 FQNEAQ (reference sequence). V was clipped by 5 bases and J by 6 bases; unmatched bases: 11.

This chain uses TRBV12-5 with TRBJ2-3; the match to TRBD1 covers 10 bases. Per the germline V gene, CDR1 is LGHNT and CDR2 is FRNRAP. This CDR3 is 15 amino acids long. V lost 7 bases to trimming and J lost 4 bases; unmatched junction nucleotides: 8. CDR3 DNA sequence: TGTGCTAGTGCCCGGGGGGACAGGGGATCAGATACGCAGTATTTT. Amino acids: CASARGDRGSDTQYF. Complete variable domain (other parts from reference TRBV12-5 and TRBJ2-3): DARVTQTPRHKVTEMGQEVTMRCQPILGHNTVFWYRQTMMQGLELLAYFRNRAPLDDSGMPKDRFSAEMPDATLATLKIQPSEPRDSAVYFCASARGDRGSDTQYFGPGTRLTVL.

This clone has a single count. V and J are TRBV28 and TRBJ2-1, with a tentative D call TRBD2 (5 bases). V was pared by 5 bases and J by 6 bases, with 20 bases between. CDR3 size: 16 residues. From germline, CDR1 is MDHEN and CDR2 SYDVKM. This chain's CDR3 is CASSPKEGSSLNEQFF. For the CDR3, the DNA is TGTGCCAGCAGTCCTAAAGAGGGCAGTTCCCTCAATGAGCAGTTCTTC. Variable domain in full (rest from reference TRBV28 and TRBJ2-1): DVKVTQSSRYLVKRTGEKVFLECVQDMDHENMFWYRQDPGLGLRLIYFSYDVKMKEKGDIPEGYSVSREKKERFSLILESASTNQTSMYLCASSPKEGSSLNEQFFGPGTRLTVL.

The genes are TRBV27 and TRBJ2-5; D possibly corresponds to TRBD2 (7 bases). V shed 4 bases and J shed 5 bases, with 17 bases lying between them. CDR1 is MNHEY, CDR2 SMNVEV, per germline (reference sequence). The CDR3 has 15 amino acids. Here the CDR3 reads CASSSGVRGAETQYF. The CDR3, as DNA: TGTGCCAGCAGTTCGGGGGTTCGGGGGGCTGAGACCCAGTACTTC.

The CDR3 loop reads CASRQGGETQYF. The CDR3 DNA is TGTGCCAGCAGGCAGGGGGGTGAGACCCAGTACTTC. The J gene is TRBJ2-5, the V gene TRBV6-5; TRBD1 might be the D (7 bases). The CDR3 covers 12 residues. CDR1 and CDR2 from the germline V gene are MNHEY and SVGAGI. Trimming stripped 6 bases from V and 5 bases from J, with 10 bases between.

This clone was seen a single time. The rearrangement joins TRBV19 to TRBJ2-1, with 7 bases fitting TRBD2. This CDR3 spans 15 amino acids. CDR1 LNHDA and CDR2 SQIVND come from the germline V gene (reference sequence). V lost 4 bases, J lost 1 base, and 4 bases stayed unmatched. The CDR3 spells CASSRREGSYNEQFF. In DNA, the CDR3 is TGTGCCAGTAGTAGGAGGGAGGGGTCCTACAATGAGCAGTTCTTC.

The chain couples TRBV10-3 to TRBJ1-1; the match to TRBD1 covers 7 bases. The CDR3 loop spans 12 amino acids. The germline V gene has CDR1 ENHRY and CDR2 SYGVKD. The J segment lost 10 bases and the V segment lost 6 bases, leaving 8 bases of the junction unmatched. The CDR3 reads CAIRDNRGSAFF. CDR3 DNA sequence: TGTGCCATCAGGGACAACAGGGGATCAGCTTTCTTT.

The chain carries TRBV6-1 and TRBJ2-1, with 7 bases aligning to TRBD1. Germline lookup yields CDR1 MNHNS and CDR2 SASEGT. The CDR3 has 13 residues. The junction had 6 bases not matched to a gene; V was cut back by 5 bases and J by 8 bases. The CDR3 DNA sequence: TGTGCCAGCAGTAAAACAGGGGTCTATGAGCAGTTCTTC. Its protein is CASSKTGVYEQFF.

This chain links TRBV9 with TRBJ2-1; 7 nucleotides align to TRBD1. This CDR3 region has 16 residues. Germline V lookup: CDR1 SGDLS, CDR2 YYNGEE. The junction had 6 bases not matched to a gene; V was cut back by 0 bases and J by 3 bases. CDR3 region: CASSVALTGRYNEQFF. DNA of the CDR3: TGTGCCAGCAGCGTAGCCCTGACAGGGCGCTACAATGAGCAGTTCTTC.

The rearrangement joins TRBV2 to TRBJ2-7; a possible D gene is TRBD1 (6 bases). In germline, CDR1 is SNHLY, CDR2 FYNNEI. The V end lost 6 bases, the J end lost 3 bases, and 12 bases lay between the germline ends. The CDR3 is 13 residues long. The CDR3 loop is CASRERGNYEQYF. CDR3 DNA: TGTGCCAGCAGAGAGAGGGGGAACTACGAGCAGTACTTC. The entire variable domain, with the rest obtained from reference TRBV2 and TRBJ2-7, is as follows: EPEVTQTPSHQVTQMGQEVILRCVPISNHLYFYWYRQILGQKVEFLVSFYNNEISEKSEIFDDQFSVERPDGSNFTLKIRSTKLEDSAMYFCASRERGNYEQYFGPGTRLTVT.

The gene calls are TRBV6-1 and TRBJ2-5, with 12 positions matching TRBD2. The CDR3 has 15 amino acids. The junction had 1 base not matched to a gene; V was cut back by 0 bases and J by 5 bases. Germline values: CDR1 MNHNS, CDR2 SASEGT. The CDR3 region is CASSEAGLAGETQYF. In DNA, the CDR3 is TGTGCCAGCAGTGAAGCAGGACTAGCGGGGGAGACCCAGTACTTC.

Details on this clone: The junction does not match germline at one end; this may be a read error. The CDR3: CASSPLGRLGQGAQGTQYF. The CDR3 nucleotides are TGTGCCAGCAGTCCATTGGGGCGCTTAGGACAGGGGGCGCAAGGGACCCAGTACTTC. V usage is TRBV28 and J usage is TRBJ2-5; the match to TRBD1 covers 11 bases. Germline V gene lookup returns CDR1 MDHEN and CDR2 SYDVKM. The CDR3 runs 19 residues.

V gene TRBV13 combines with J gene TRBJ2-7; D perhaps matches TRBD1 (6 bases). The CDR3 extends over 14 amino acids. Germline-derived CDR1 and CDR2 are PRHDT and FYEKMQ (reference sequence). The germline V and J ends were trimmed by 5 bases and 5 bases, with 16 bases remaining between them. The CDR3, as DNA: TGTGCCAGCAGCCCGCCGACAGGAGCCCACGAGCAGTACTTC. Encoded protein: CASSPPTGAHEQYF.

The rearrangement links TRBV5-6 to TRBJ1-1, with D perhaps TRBD1 (5 bases). Germline V gene sequence: CDR1 SGHDT, CDR2 YYEEEE. The CDR3 is made up of 15 amino acids. The V end was cut by 0 bases, the J end by 10 bases, with 19 bases between. The CDR3 DNA reads as TGTGCCAGCAGCTTGGGGAGTTGGAACGCCGGGGGAGCTTTCTTT. The encoded protein is CASSLGSWNAGGAFF.

This chain joins TRBV28 and TRBJ2-5; 12 bases line up with TRBD1. Germline V gene lookup returns CDR1 MDHEN and CDR2 SYDVKM. The CDR3 has 14 residues. V gave up 6 bases and J gave up 7 bases; unmatched junction bases: 6. The CDR3 is CASSGTGGAGTQYF. CDR3 bases: TGTGCCAGCAGCGGGACAGGGGGCGCGGGGACCCAGTACTTC. Combining the CDR3 with reference TRBV28 and TRBJ2-5 gives the whole variable domain DVKVTQSSRYLVKRTGEKVFLECVQDMDHENMFWYRQDPGLGLRLIYFSYDVKMKEKGDIPEGYSVSREKKERFSLILESASTNQTSMYLCASSGTGGAGTQYFGPGTRLLVL.

The chain is built from TRBV7-2 and TRBJ1-4; D may be TRBD1 (5 bases). The ends were cut back, 2 bases at V and 5 bases at J, with 9 bases in the middle. CDR3 length equals 14 residues. Per germline, CDR1 SGHTA and CDR2 FQGNSA. The CDR3 nucleotides read TGTGCCAGCAGCTTACCCCGGGGGAATGAAAAACTGTTTTTT. Amino acids: CASSLPRGNEKLFF.

The gene calls are TRBV7-3 and TRBJ1-1, with D perhaps TRBD1 (5 bases). The CDR3 extends over 16 amino acids. CDR1 and CDR2 (germline): SGHTA, FQGTGA. The V end was cut by 4 bases, the J end by 3 bases, with 18 bases between. Here the CDR3 DNA reads TGTGCCAGCAGCTCCGGGGCCTCGGAGGGAGACACTGAAGCTTTCTTT. This encodes CASSSGASEGDTEAFF.